Detailed here is one TCR beta chain. The target antigen is unknown. The sample originates from a study of cytomegalovirus exposure and HLA in healthy donors. PCR amplification relied on 60 Vbeta primers (plus 13 Jbeta primers). Here immunoSEQ multiplex PCR was the method, and the copy in TCRdb shows in-frame clones only, minus some. The sample yields about 170,000 clones, 75% to 90% seen once. Study observations and caveats: After further analysis at a later stage, 16,951 TCR beta sequences were associated with HLA alleles at 0.05 false discovery rate. When analyzed later, a missense DCLRE1C variant was found to be linked to TCR beta V- and J-gene trimming.

The CDR3 runs to 13 residues. The germline CDR1 and CDR2 sequences are LNHDA and SQIVND (reference sequence). Trimming pared 7 bases from V and 3 bases from J, leaving 10 bases between. The sequenced sample consisted of PBMCs. The chain uses TRBV19 and TRBJ1-5; no reliable D call. This receptor was taken from a boy aged 2 to 10 in good health and CMV-seronegative. CDR3: CASTHSLNQPQHF. For the CDR3, the DNA is TGTGCCAGTACTCACAGCCTCAATCAGCCCCAGCATTTT.